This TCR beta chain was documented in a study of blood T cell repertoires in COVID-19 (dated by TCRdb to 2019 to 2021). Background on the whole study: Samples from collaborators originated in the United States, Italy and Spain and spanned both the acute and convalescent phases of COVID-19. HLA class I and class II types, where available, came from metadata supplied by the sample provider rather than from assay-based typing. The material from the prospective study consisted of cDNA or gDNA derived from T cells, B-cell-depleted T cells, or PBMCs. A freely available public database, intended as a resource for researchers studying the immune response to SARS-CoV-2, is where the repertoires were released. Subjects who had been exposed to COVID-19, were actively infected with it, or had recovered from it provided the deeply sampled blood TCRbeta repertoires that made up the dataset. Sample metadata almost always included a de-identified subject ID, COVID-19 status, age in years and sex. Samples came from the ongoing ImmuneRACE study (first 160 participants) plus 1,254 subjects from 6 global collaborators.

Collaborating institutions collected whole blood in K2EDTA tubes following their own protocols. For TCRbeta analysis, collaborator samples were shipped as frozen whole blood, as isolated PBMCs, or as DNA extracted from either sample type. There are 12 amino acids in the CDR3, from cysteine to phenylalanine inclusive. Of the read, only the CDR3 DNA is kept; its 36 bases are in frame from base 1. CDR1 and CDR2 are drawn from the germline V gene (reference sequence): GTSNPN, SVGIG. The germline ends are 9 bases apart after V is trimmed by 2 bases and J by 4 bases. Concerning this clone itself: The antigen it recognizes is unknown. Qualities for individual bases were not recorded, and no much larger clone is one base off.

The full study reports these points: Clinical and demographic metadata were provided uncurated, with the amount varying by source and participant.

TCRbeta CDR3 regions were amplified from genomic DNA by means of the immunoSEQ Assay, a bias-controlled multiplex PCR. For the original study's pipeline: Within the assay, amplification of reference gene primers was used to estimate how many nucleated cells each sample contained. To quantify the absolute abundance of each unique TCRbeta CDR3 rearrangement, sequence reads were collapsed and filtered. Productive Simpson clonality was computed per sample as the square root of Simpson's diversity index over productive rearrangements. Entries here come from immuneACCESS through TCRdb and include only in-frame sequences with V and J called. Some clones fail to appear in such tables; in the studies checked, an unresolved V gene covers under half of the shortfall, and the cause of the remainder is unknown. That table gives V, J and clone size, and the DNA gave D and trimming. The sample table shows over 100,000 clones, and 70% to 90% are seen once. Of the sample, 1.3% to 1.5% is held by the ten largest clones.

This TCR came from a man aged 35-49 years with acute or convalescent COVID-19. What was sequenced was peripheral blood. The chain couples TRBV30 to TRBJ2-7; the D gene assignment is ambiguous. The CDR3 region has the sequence CAWSSLSYEQYF. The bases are TGTGCCTGGAGTAGCCTATCTTACGAGCAGTACTTC.